Detailed here is one T cell receptor beta chain. The data derive from a study of shared clonotypes between healthy human individuals. Trimming took 5 bases from V and 6 from J; bases not matched to a gene: 10. Germline CDR1 SGHTA, CDR2 FQGNSA. The CDR3 is 16 residues long. Clones were read by immunoSEQ multiplex PCR, and TCRdb kept only the in-frame ones, dropping some. The repertoire holds some 2,100,000 clones, with approximately 96% as singletons. The sequence was obtained from a man aged 18 to 29 in good health. The rearrangement links TRBV7-2 to TRBJ2-5; 12 bases are a match to TRBD1. Material: naive CD4+ T cells sorted from blood. Described subset: CD45RA+ positively selected. The CDR3 coding sequence is TGTGCCAGCAGCGTGGACGGGACAGGGGGCGTTAAGACCCAGTACTTC. This sequence encodes CASSVDGTGGVKTQYF.